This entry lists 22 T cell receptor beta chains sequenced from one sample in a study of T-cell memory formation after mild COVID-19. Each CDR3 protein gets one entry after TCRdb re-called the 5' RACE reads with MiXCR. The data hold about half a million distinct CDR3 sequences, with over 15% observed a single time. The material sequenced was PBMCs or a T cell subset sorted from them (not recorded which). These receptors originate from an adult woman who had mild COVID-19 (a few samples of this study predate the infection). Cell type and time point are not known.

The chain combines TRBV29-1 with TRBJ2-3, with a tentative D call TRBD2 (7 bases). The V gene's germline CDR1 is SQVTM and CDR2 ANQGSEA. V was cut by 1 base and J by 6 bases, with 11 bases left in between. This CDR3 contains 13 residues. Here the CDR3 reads CSVEAGGRDTQYF. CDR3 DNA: TGCAGCGTTGAAGCGGGGGGCCGGGATACGCAGTATTTT.

This CDR3 is CASSQGGGSGDTQYF. CDR3 DNA: TGTGCCAGCAGCCAAGGTGGAGGTAGCGGAGATACGCAGTATTTT. This rearrangement joins TRBV3-1 to TRBJ2-3; D possibly corresponds to TRBD2 (6 bases). CDR1 is LGHDT and CDR2 is YNNKEL in the germline V gene (reference sequence). The CDR3 loop spans 15 amino acids. Trimming cost V 1 base and J 5 bases, with 13 bases left between them.

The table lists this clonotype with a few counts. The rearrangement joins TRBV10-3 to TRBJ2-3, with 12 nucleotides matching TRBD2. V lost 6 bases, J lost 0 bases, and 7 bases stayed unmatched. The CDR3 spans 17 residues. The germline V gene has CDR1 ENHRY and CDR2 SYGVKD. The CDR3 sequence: CAISDSGTSGSTDTQYF. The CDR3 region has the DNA TGTGCCATCAGCGATTCTGGGACTAGCGGGAGCACAGATACGCAGTATTTT.

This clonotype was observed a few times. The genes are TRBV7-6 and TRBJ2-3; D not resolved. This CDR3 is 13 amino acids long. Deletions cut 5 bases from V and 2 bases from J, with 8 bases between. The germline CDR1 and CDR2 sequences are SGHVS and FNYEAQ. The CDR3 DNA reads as TGTGCCAGCAGCCCCCAAATCACAGATACGCAGTATTTT. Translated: CASSPQITDTQYF.

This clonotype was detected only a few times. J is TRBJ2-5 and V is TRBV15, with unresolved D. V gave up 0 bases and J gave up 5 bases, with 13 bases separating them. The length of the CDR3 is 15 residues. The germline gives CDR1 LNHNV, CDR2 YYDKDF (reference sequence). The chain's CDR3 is CATSRDRASMETQYF. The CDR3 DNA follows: TGTGCCACCAGCAGAGATAGGGCTAGTATGGAGACCCAGTACTTC.

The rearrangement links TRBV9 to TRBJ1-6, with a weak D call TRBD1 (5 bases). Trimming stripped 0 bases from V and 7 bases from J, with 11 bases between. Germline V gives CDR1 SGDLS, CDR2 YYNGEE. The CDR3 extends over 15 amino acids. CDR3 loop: CASSVGGVGNSPLHF. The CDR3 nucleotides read TGTGCCAGCAGCGTAGGGGGGGTCGGAAATTCACCCCTCCACTTT.

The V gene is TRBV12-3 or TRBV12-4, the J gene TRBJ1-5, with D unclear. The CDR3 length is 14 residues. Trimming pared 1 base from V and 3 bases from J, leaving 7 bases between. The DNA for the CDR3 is TGTGCCAGCAGTTTAGGGCTGCTCAATCAGCCCCAGCATTTT. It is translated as CASSLGLLNQPQHF.

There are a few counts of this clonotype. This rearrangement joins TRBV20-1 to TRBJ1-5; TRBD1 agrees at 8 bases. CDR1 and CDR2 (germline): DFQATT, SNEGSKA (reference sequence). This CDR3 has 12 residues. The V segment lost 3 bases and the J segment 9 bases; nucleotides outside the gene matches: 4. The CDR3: CSARSGGRPQHF. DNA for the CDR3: TGCAGTGCTAGGTCAGGGGGCCGGCCCCAGCATTTT.

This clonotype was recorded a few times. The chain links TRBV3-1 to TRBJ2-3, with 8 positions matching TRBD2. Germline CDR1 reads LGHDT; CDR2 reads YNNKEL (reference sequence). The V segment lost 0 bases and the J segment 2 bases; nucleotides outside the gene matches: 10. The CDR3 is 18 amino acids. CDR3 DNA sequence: TGTGCCAGCAGCCAAGATTTCGAAGGGGGACTAGACACAGATACGCAGTATTTT. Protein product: CASSQDFEGGLDTDTQYF.

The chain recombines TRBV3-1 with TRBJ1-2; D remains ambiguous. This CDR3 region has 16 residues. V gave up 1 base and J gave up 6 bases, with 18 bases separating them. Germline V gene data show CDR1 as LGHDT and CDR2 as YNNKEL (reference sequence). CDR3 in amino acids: CASSQGLVVEGNGYTF. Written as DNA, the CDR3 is TGTGCCAGCAGCCAAGGGCTCGTGGTGGAGGGCAATGGCTACACCTTC.

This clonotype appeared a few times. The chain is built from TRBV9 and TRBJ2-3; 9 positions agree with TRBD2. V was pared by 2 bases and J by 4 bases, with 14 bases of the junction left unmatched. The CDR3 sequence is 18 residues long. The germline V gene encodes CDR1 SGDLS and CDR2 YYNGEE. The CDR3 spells CASSVDPGLAGASDTQYF. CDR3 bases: TGTGCCAGCAGCGTCGATCCGGGGTTAGCGGGAGCATCAGATACGCAGTATTTT. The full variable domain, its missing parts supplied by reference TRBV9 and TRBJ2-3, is DSGVTQTPKHLITATGQRVTLRCSPRSGDLSVYWYQQSLDQGLQFLIQYYNGEERAKGNILERFSAQQFPDLHSELNLSSLELGDSALYFCASSVDPGLAGASDTQYFGPGTRLTVL.

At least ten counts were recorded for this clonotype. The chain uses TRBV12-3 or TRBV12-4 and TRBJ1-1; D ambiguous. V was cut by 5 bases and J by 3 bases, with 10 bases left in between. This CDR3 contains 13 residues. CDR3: CASSPQVDTEAFF. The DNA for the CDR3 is TGTGCCAGCAGTCCCCAGGTGGACACTGAAGCTTTCTTT.

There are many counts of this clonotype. The CDR3 is CASSPITGRNEKLFF. The CDR3 nucleotides read TGCGCCAGCAGCCCCATAACAGGGCGTAATGAAAAACTGTTTTTT. The chain is built from TRBV4-1 and TRBJ1-4, with D perhaps TRBD1 (6 bases). Germline CDR1 reads MGHRA; CDR2 reads YSYEKL. Trimming removed 4 bases at V and 4 bases at J, with 13 bases between. CDR3 size: 15 residues.

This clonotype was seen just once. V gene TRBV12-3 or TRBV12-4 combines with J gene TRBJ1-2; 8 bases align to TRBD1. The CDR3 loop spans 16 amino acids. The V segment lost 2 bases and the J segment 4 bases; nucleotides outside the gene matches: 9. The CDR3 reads CASSLLGTGGAYGYTF. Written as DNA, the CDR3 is TGTGCCAGCAGTTTATTAGGCACAGGGGGAGCCTATGGCTACACCTTC.

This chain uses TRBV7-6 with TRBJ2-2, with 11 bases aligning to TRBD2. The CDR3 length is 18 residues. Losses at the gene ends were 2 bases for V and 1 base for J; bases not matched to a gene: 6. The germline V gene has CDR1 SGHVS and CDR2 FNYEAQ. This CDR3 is CASSLTLAGGKNTGELFF. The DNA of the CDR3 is TGTGCCAGCAGCTTAACCCTAGCGGGGGGCAAGAACACCGGGGAGCTGTTTTTT.

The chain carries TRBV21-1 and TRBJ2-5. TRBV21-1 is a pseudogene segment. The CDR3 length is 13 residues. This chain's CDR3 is CASSIETEETQYF. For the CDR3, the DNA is TGTGCCAGCAGCATCGAGACGGAAGAGACCCAGTACTTC.

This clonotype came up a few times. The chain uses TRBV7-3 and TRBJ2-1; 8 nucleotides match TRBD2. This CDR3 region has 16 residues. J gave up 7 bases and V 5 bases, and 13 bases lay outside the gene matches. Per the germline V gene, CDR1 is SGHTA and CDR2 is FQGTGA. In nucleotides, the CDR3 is TGTGCCAGCAGCCCTGGTAGCGGGGTCGCGTTAAATGAGCAGTTCTTC. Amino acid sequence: CASSPGSGVALNEQFF.

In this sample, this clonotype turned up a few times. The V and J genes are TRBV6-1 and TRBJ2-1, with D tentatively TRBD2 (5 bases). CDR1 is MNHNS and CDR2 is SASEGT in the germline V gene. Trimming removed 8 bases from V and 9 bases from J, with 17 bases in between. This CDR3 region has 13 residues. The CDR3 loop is CASAWTRVSEQFF. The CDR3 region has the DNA TGTGCCAGCGCCTGGACGAGGGTTAGTGAGCAGTTCTTC.

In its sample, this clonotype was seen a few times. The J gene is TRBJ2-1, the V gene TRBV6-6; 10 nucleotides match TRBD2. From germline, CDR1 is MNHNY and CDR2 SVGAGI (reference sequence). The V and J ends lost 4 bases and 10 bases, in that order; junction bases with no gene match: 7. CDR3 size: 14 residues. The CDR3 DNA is TGTGCCAGCAGTTGGACTAGCGGCGAGCGGGAGCAGTTCTTC. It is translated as CASSWTSGEREQFF.

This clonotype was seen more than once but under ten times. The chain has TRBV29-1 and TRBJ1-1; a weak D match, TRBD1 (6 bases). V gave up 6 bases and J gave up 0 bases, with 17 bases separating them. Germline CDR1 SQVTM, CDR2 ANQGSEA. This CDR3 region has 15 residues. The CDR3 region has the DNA TGCAGCGTGCGATGGCGGACAGCTATGAACACTGAAGCTTTCTTT. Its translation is CSVRWRTAMNTEAFF.

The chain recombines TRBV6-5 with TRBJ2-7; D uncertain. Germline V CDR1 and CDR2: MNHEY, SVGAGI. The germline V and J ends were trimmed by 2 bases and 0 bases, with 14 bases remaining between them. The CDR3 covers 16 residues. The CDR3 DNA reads TGTGCCAGCAGTTACGGTCGGGCAAGCAGCTCCTACGAGCAGTACTTC. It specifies CASSYGRASSSYEQYF.

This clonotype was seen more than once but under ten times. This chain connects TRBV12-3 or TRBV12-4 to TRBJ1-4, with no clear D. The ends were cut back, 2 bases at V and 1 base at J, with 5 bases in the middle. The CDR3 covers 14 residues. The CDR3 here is CASSLLLTNEKLFF. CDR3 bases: TGTGCCAGCAGTTTACTATTAACTAATGAAAAACTGTTTTTT.